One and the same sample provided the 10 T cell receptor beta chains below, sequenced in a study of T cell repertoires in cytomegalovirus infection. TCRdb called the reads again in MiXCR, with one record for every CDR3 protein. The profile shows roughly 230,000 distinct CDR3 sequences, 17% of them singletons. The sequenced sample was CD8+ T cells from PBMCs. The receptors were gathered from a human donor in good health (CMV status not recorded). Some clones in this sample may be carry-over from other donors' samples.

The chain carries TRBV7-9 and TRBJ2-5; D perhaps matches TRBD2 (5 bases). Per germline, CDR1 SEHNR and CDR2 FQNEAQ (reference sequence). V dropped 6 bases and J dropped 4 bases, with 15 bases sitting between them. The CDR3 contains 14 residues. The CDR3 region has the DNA TGTGCCAGCAGTCGTCTTAGCGTCACAGAGACCCAGTACTTC. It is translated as CASSRLSVTETQYF.

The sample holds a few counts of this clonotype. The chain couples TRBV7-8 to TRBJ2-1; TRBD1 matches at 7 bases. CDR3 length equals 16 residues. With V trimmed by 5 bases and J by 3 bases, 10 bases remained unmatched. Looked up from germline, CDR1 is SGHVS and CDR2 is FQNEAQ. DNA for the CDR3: TGTGCCAGCAGCATAAACCCGGGACAGATCTACAATGAGCAGTTCTTC. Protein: CASSINPGQIYNEQFF.

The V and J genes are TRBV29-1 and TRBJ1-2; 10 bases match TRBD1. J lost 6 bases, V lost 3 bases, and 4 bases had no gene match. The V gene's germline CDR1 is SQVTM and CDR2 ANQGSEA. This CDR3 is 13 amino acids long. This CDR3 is CSVETGGEDGYTF. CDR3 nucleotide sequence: TGCAGCGTTGAGACAGGGGGCGAGGATGGCTACACCTTC.

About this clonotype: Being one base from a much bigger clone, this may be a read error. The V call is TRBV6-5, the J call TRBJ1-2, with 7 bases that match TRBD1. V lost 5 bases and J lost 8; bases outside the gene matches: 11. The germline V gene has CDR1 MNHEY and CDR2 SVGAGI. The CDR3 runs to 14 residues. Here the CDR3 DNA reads TGTGCCAGCAGTCACTTAAGCGAGGGGGCCGGCTACACCTTC. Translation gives CASSHLSEGAGYTF.

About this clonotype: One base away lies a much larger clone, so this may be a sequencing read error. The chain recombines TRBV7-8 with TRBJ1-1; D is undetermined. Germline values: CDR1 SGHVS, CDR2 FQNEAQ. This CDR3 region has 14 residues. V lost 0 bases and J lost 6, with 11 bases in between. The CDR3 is CASSLAQQVAEAFF. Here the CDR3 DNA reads TGTGCCAGCAGCTTAGCACAGCAGGTAGCTGAAGCTTTCTTT.

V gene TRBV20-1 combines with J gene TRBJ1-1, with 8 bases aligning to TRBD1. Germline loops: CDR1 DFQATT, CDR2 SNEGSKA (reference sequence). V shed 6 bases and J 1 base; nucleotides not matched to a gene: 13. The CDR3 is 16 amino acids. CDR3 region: CSASDRAIWENTEAFF. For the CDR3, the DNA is TGCAGTGCCTCGGACAGGGCTATTTGGGAGAACACTGAAGCTTTCTTT.

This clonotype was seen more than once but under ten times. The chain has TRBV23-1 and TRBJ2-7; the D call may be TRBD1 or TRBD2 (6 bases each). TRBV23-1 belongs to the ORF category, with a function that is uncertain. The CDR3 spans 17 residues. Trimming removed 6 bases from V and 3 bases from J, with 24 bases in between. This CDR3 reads CASSPFWGANPDYEQYF. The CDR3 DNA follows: TGCGCCAGCAGCCCTTTCTGGGGGGCGAATCCGGACTACGAGCAGTACTTC.

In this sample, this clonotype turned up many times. CDR3 sequence (DNA): TGTGCCAGCAGCCGGGACCCTTATGATGGGCAGAACACTGAAGCTTTCTTT. Its protein product is CASSRDPYDGQNTEAFF. V and J are TRBV5-5 and TRBJ1-1; tentatively, D is TRBD1 (5 bases). Germline V gene lookup returns CDR1 SGHKS and CDR2 YYEKEE (reference sequence). The ends were cut back, 4 bases at V and 1 base at J, with 20 bases in the middle. The CDR3 is made up of 17 amino acids.

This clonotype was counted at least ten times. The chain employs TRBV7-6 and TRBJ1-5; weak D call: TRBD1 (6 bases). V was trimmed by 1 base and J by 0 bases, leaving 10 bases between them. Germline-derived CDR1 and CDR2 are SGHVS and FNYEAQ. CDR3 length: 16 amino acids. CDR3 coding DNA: TGTGCCAGCAGCTTAGAGGCAGGGGCTAGCAATCAGCCCCAGCATTTT. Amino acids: CASSLEAGASNQPQHF.

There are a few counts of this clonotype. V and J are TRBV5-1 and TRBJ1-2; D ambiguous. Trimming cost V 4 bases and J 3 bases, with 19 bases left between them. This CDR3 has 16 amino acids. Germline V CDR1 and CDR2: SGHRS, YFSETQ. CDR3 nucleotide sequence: TGCGCCAGCAGCCGCGAGGGAGGAACACGGGACTATGGCTACACCTTC. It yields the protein CASSREGGTRDYGYTF.